This T cell receptor beta chain was profiled in a study of shared clonotypes between healthy human individuals. Trimming took 4 bases from V and 0 from J, leaving 14 bases between them. This CDR3 comprises 15 residues. Germline-derived CDR1 and CDR2 are SGDLS and YYNGEE. Method: immunoSEQ multiplex PCR; TCRdb's copy keeps in-frame clones and lacks some. The sample consists of roughly 2.1 million clones, about 93% of them appearing once. As defined, naive CD8 cells were CD45RO-negative and positively selected for CCR7, with terminally differentiated effector memory CD45RA+ cells excluded. This TCR derives from a man between 18 and 29 years old in good health. Some clones in this sample may be carry-over from other donors' samples. Sequenced material: naive CD8+ T cells from PBMCs. The chain joins TRBV9 to TRBJ2-7; D is tentatively TRBD1 or TRBD2 (5 bases each). CDR3 region: CASSYGTAPSYEQYF. In nucleotides, the CDR3 is TGTGCCAGCAGCTACGGGACGGCCCCCTCCTACGAGCAGTACTTC.